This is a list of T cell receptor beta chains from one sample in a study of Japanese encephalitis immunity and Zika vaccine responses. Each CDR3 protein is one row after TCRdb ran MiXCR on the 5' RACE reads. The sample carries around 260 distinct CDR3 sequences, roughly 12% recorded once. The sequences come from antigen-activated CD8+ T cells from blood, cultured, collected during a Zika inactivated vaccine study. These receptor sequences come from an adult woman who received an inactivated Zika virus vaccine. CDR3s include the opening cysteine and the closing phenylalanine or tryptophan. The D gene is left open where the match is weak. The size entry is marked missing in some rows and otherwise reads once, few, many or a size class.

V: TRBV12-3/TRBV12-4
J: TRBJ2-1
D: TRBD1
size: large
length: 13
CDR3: CASRTGLYNEQFF
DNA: TGTGCCAGCAGGACAGGGCTCTACAATGAGCAGTTCTTC

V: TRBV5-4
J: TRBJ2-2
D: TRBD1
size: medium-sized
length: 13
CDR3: CATQQGNHGELFF
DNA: TGTGCCACCCAACAGGGGAATCACGGGGAGCTGTTTTTT

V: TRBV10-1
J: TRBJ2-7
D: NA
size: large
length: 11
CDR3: CASSVNDEQYF
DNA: TGCGCCAGCAGTGTTAACGACGAGCAGTACTTC

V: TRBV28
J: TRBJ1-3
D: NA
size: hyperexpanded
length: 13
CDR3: CASSFPSGNTIYF
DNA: TGTGCCAGCAGTTTTCCCTCTGGAAACACCATATATTTT

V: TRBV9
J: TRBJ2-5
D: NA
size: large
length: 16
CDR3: CASSPRFGGDGETQYF
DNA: TGTGCCAGCAGCCCCCGCTTCGGGGGCGATGGGGAGACCCAGTACTTC

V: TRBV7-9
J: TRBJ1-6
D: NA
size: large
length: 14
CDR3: CASSFYDGQGPLHF
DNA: TGTGCCAGCAGCTTCTATGATGGGCAGGGTCCCCTCCACTTT

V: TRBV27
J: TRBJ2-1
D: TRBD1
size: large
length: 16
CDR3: CASSKPGQGAISEQFF
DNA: TGTGCCAGCAGTAAACCGGGACAGGGGGCAATAAGTGAGCAGTTCTTC

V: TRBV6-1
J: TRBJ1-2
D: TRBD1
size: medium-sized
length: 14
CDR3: CASSEITGEYGYTF
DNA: TGTGCCAGCAGTGAGATAACAGGGGAGTATGGCTACACCTTC

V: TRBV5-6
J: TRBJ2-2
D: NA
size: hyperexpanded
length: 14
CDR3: CASSYQENTGELFF
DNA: TGTGCCAGCAGCTACCAGGAGAACACCGGGGAGCTGTTTTTT

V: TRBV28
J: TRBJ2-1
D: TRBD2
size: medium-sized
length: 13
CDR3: CASSLLAGREQFF
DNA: TGTGCCAGCAGTTTACTAGCGGGCCGTGAGCAGTTCTTC

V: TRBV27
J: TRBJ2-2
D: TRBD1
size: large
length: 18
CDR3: CASSLVHRGPRNTGELFF
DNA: TGTGCCAGCAGTTTAGTACACAGGGGGCCCCGGAACACCGGGGAGCTGTTTTTT

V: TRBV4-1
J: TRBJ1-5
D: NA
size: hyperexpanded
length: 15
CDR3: CASSQGLADTQPQHF
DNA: TGCGCCAGCAGCCAAGGTTTGGCAGATACCCAGCCCCAGCATTTT

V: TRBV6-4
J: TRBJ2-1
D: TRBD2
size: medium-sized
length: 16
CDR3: CASSDSTSGSYNEQFF
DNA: TGTGCCAGCAGTGACTCGACTAGCGGCTCCTACAATGAGCAGTTCTTC

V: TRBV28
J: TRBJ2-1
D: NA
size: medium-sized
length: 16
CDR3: CASSFFVAISYNEQFF
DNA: TGTGCCAGCAGTTTTTTTGTAGCTATCTCCTACAATGAGCAGTTCTTC

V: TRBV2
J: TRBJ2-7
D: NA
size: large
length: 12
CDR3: CASRGDGYEQYF
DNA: TGTGCCAGCAGGGGGGACGGCTACGAGCAGTACTTC

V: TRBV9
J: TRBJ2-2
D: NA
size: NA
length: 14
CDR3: CASSPRTNTGELFF
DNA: TGTGCCAGCAGCCCACGGACGAACACCGGGGAGCTGTTTTTT

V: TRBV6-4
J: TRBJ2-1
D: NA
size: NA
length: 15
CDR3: CASSDRGDGADEQFF
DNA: TGTGCCAGCAGTGATAGGGGTGACGGGGCGGATGAGCAGTTCTTC

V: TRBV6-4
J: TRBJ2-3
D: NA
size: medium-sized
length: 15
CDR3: CASSAGDRSTDTQYF
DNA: TGTGCCAGCAGTGCAGGGGATAGGAGCACAGATACGCAGTATTTT

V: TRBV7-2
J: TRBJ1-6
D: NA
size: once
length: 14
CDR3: CASSQRGWESPLHF
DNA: TGTGCCAGCAGCCAAAGGGGTTGGGAGTCACCCCTCCACTTT

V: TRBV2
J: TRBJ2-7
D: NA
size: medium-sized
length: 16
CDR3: CASKSFSGTKDYEQYF
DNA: TGTGCCAGCAAATCTTTTAGTGGGACCAAGGACTACGAGCAGTACTTC

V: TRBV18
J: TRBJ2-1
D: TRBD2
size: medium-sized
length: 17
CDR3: CASSPYPAGEYYNEQFF
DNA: TGTGCCAGCTCACCCTACCCAGCGGGGGAATACTACAATGAGCAGTTCTTC

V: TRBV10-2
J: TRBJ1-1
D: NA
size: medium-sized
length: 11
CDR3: CAISTGMEAFF
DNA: TGCGCCATCTCGACAGGCATGGAAGCTTTCTTT

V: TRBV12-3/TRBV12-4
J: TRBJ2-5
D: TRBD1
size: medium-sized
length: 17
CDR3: CASGITGQGVDLETQYF
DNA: TGTGCCAGCGGGATCACGGGACAGGGGGTTGATTTGGAGACCCAGTACTTC

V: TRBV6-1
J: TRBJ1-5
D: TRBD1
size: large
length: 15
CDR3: CASSGSSEGAQPQHF
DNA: TGTGCCAGCAGTGGCTCGTCGGAGGGGGCTCAGCCCCAGCATTTT

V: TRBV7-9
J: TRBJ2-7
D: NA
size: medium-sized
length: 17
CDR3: CASSSPRGTRQGGEQYF
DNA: TGTGCCAGCAGCTCGCCCCGCGGGACACGCCAGGGGGGCGAGCAGTACTTC

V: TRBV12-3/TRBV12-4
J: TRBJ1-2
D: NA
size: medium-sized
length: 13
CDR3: CASSLAAAYGYTF
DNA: TGTGCCAGCAGTTTAGCGGCCGCGTATGGCTACACCTTC

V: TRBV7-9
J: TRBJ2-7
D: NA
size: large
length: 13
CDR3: CASSPESSYEQYF
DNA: TGTGCCAGCAGCCCGGAAAGCTCCTACGAGCAGTACTTC

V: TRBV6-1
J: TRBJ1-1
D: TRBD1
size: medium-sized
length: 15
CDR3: CASSEGQEGGTEAFF
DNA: TGTGCCAGCAGTGAGGGACAGGAAGGGGGCACTGAAGCTTTCTTT

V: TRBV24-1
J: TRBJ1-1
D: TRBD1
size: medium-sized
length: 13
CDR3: CATSKGAKTEAFF
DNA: TGTGCCACCAGTAAGGGGGCGAAGACTGAAGCTTTCTTT

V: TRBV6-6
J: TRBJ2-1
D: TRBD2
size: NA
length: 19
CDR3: CASRSTTSGGPLSYNEQFF
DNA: TGTGCCAGCAGATCCACGACTAGCGGGGGGCCCTTGTCCTACAATGAGCAGTTCTTC

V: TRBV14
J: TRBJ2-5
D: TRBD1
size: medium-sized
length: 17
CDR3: CASSLRGQGWVEETQYF
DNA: TGTGCCAGCAGCCTCAGGGGACAGGGTTGGGTAGAAGAGACCCAGTACTTC

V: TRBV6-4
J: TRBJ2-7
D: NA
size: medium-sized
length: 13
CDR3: CASNLGCSYEQYF
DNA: TGTGCCAGCAATCTCGGCTGCTCCTACGAGCAGTACTTC

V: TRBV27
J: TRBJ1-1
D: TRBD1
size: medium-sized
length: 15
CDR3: CASSFRGSGNTEAFF
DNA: TGTGCCAGCAGTTTCAGGGGGAGTGGTAACACTGAAGCTTTCTTT

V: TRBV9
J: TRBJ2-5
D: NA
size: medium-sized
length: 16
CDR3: CASSANVRGAGETQYF
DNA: TGTGCCAGCAGCGCCAACGTCCGGGGAGCGGGAGAGACCCAGTACTTC